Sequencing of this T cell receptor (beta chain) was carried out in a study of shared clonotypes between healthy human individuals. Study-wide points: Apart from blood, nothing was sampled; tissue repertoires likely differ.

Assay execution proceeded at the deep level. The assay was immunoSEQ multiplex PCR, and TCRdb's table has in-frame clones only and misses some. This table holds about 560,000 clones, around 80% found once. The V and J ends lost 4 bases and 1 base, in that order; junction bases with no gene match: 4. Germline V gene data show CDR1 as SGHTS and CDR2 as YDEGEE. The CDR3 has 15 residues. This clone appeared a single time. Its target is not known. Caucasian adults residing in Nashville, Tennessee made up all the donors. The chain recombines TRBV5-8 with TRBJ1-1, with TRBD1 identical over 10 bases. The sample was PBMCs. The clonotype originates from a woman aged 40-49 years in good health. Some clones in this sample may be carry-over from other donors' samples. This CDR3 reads CASSLRDRGNTEAFF. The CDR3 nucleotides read TGTGCCAGCAGCCTTAGGGACAGGGGGAACACTGAAGCTTTCTTT.